This T cell receptor (beta chain) was sequenced for a study of T cell changes during pregnancy in multiple sclerosis. Profiled with immunoSEQ multiplex PCR; TCRdb holds only in-frame clones, not every one. The repertoire includes about 25,000 clones, around 86% of them detected once, and 10% to 15% sits in the top ten. The CDR3 sequence is 15 residues long. Per germline, CDR1 KGHSH and CDR2 LQKENI. After removal of 5 bases from V and 1 base from J, the junction contained 5 bases not matched to a gene. The chain is built from TRBV18 and TRBJ1-3, with 7 positions matching TRBD1. Sequencing used CD8+ T cells from peripheral blood mononuclear cells, obtained in the first trimester of pregnancy. The sequence came from a female donor in good health, enrolled as a control in a pregnancy study. In DNA form, the CDR3 reads TGTGCCAGCTCAGGGACAGTAGATTCTGGAAACACCATATATTTT. The encoded protein is CASSGTVDSGNTIYF.